The entry below gives a single T cell receptor (beta chain) sequence along with its context. The antigen remains unidentified. The data were obtained in a study of vaccination effects on CD4 cells after COVID-19. Study results and limitations: Clones from infection and from vaccination both contracted markedly late after vaccination.

The V gene's germline CDR1 is SNHLY and CDR2 FYNNEI. V shed 7 bases and J 5 bases; nucleotides not matched to a gene: 6. This CDR3 has 13 residues. Expansion of antigen-specific CD4+ T cells with viral peptide pools was carried out by the ViraFEST assay before sequencing. Subsequent to a culture period of more than 8 days, CD4+ T cells were isolated. Nucleocapsid antibodies stayed negative before and after vaccination, showing no earlier SARS-CoV-2 infection. Cultures received IL-2 medium that replaced half the medium on days 3 and 7. TCRdb's table, derived via immunoSEQ multiplex PCR, lists solely in-frame clones and lacks some. The table has 40,000 to 50,000 clones, around 67% seen once.

The rearrangement uses TRBV2 and TRBJ2-7, with 9 bases lining up with TRBD1. The origin of this receptor is a human donor who received a COVID-19 vaccine. The source was CD4+ T cells from PBMCs cultured with HCoV-OC43 spike peptides, collected before COVID-19 vaccination. Stated subset: HCoV-OC43 spike overlapping peptide pool stimulation. CDR3 nucleotide sequence: TGTGCCAGCACTGGACAGGGGAACCACGAGCAGTACTTC. Translating it yields CASTGQGNHEQYF.